The clone carrying this TCR beta chain was found a few times. Additional DNA sequences in this sample encode the identical CDR3. Each donor was a Caucasian adult residing in Nashville, Tennessee. Naive CD45RA+ and memory CD45RA-negative subsets were split from CD4+ cells. This sample was taken from a study of shared clonotypes between healthy human individuals. The CDR3 is 14 amino acids. V lost 5 bases, J lost 1 base, and 9 bases lay in between. The germline CDR1 and CDR2 sequences are MNHEY and SMNVEV (reference sequence). How the authors handled the data: Filtering was not the same, since immunoSEQ gave junction-only sequences without quality scores. TCRdb's copy holds only in-frame clones and misses some; the assay was immunoSEQ multiplex PCR. That table supplies the V and J calls and clone size; D and trimming were determined from the DNA. The repertoire holds roughly 2.2 million clones, with approximately 93% as singletons.

What was sequenced was naive CD4+ T cells from PBMCs. Subset specified: CD45RA+ positively selected. The sequence was collected from a man younger than 35 in good health. Some clones in this sample may be carry-over from other donors' samples. The genes are TRBV27 and TRBJ1-5, with a weak D call TRBD1 (6 bases). The CDR3 loop reads CASSLRGSNQPQHF. The DNA for the CDR3 is TGTGCCAGCAGTCTCAGGGGCAGCAATCAGCCCCAGCATTTT.